This entry features one T cell receptor (beta chain) sequence. These data come from a study of blood T cell repertoires in COVID-19. Across the whole study: The United States, Italy and Spain supplied acute and convalescent COVID-19 samples. Nucleic acid was either cDNA or gDNA, and it came from T cells, B-cell-depleted T cells, or PBMCs.

Original analysis: Amplified reference gene primers provided the basis for estimating nucleated cell counts. Clones were read by immunoSEQ multiplex PCR, and TCRdb kept only the in-frame ones, dropping some. Clone size and the V and J calls come from that table; the DNA yielded D and trimming. The profile covers more than 95,000 clones, with around four fifths appearing a single time and around 4.8% taken by the ten largest. The CDR3 spans 17 residues. V dropped 6 bases and J dropped 5; count of bases not matched to a gene: 17. Per the germline V gene, CDR1 is MNHEY and CDR2 is SMNVEV (reference sequence).

This clonotype originated in a man between 60 and 75 years old with acute or convalescent COVID-19. V is TRBV27 and J is TRBJ1-1; the match to TRBD1 covers 8 bases. Material: peripheral blood. As DNA, the CDR3 is TGTGCCAGCAGCGCCCTATGGACAGGGAGGGGAAGAACTGAAGCTTTCTTT. Amino acid sequence: CASSALWTGRGRTEAFF.